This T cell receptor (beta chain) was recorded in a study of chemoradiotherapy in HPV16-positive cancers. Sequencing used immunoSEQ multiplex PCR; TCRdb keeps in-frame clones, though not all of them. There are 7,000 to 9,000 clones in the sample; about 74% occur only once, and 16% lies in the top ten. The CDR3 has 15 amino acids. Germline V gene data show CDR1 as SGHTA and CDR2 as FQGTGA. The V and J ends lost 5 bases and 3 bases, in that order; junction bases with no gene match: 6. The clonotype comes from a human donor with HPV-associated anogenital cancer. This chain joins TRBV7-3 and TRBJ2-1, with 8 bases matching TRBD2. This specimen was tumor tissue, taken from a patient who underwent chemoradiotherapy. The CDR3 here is CASSTDAGGYNEQFF. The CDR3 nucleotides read TGTGCCAGCAGCACTGATGCGGGAGGCTACAATGAGCAGTTCTTC.